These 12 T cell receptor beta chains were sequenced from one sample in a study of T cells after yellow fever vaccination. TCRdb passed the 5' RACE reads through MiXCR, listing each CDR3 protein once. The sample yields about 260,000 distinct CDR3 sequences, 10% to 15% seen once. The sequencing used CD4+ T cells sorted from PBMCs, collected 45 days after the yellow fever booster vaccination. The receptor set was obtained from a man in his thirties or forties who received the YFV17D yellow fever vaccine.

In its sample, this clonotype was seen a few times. CDR3 sequence: CSASTEFRPQHF. The CDR3 nucleotides are TGCAGTGCTTCGACAGAGTTTCGTCCCCAGCATTTT. The V call is TRBV20-1, the J call TRBJ1-5; perhaps TRBD1 as D (5 bases). Between the trimmed V and J ends, which lost 5 bases and 10 bases, there was a span of 15 bases. The germline CDR1 and CDR2 sequences are DFQATT and SNEGSKA (reference sequence). This CDR3 has 12 residues.

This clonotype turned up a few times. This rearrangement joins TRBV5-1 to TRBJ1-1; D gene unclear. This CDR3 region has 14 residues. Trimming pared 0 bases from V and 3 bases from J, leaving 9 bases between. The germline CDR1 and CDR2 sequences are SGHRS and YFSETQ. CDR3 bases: TGCGCCAGCAGCTTGGCCGATGGGGACACTGAAGCTTTCTTT. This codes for CASSLADGDTEAFF.

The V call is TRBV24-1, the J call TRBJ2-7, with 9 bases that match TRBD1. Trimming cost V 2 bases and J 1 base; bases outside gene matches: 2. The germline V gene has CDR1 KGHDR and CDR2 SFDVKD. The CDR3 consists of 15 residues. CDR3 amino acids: CATSDSGTGSYEQYF. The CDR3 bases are TGTGCCACCAGTGATTCCGGGACAGGGTCCTACGAGCAGTACTTC.

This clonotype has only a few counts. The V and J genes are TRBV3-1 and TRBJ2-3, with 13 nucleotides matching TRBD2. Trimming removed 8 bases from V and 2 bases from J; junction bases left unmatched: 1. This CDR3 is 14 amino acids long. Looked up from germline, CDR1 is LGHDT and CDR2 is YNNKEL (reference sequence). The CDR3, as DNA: TGTGCCAGCGGACTAGCGGGGGTCACAGATACGCAGTATTTT. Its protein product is CASGLAGVTDTQYF.

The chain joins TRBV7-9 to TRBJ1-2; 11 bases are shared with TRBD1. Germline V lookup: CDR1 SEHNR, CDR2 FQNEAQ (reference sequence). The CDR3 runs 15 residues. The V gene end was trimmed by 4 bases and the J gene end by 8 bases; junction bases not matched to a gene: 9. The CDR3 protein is CASSSAGTGGGGYTF. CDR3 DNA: TGTGCCAGCAGCTCAGCCGGGACAGGGGGAGGAGGCTACACCTTC.

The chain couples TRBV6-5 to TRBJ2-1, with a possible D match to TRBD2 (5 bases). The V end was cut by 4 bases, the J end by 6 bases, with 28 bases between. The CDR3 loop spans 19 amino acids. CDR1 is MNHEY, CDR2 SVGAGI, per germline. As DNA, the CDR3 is TGTGCCAGCAGTTCACCGACCCCCCGGGCCGGGGTGCCCGGCAATGAGCAGTTCTTC. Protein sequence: CASSSPTPRAGVPGNEQFF.

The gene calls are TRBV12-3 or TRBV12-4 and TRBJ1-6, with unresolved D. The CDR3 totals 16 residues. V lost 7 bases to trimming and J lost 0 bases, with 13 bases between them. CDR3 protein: CASTPAASSYNSPLHF. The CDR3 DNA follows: TGTGCCAGCACCCCGGCGGCGAGCTCCTATAATTCACCCCTCCACTTT.

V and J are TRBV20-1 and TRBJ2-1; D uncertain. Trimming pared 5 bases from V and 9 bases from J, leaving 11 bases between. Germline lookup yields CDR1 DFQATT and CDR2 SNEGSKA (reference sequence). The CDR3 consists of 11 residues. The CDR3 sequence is CSAGKRGEQFF. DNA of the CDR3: TGCAGTGCTGGGAAACGTGGTGAGCAGTTCTTC.

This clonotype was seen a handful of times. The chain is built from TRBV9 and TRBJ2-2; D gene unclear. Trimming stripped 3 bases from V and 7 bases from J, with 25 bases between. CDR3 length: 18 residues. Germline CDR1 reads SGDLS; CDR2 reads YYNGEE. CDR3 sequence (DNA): TGTGCCAGCAGCGCCGGGTGGCCCGACCCAAGAACACTCGGGGAGCTGTTTTTT. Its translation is CASSAGWPDPRTLGELFF.

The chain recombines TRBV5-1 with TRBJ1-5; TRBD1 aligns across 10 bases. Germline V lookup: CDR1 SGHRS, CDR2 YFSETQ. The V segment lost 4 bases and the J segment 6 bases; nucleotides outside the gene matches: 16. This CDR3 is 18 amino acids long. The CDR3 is CASSADPSVTGGVQPQHF. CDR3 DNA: TGCGCCAGCAGCGCGGACCCTTCCGTGACAGGGGGCGTTCAGCCCCAGCATTTT.

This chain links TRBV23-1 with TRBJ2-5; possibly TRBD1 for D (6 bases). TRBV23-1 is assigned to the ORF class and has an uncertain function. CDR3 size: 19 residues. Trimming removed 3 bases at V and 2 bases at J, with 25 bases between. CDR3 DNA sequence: TGCGCCAGCAGTCATACCACCACCTATTGGGGGCGCGTACAAGAGACCCAGTACTTC. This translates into CASSHTTTYWGRVQETQYF.

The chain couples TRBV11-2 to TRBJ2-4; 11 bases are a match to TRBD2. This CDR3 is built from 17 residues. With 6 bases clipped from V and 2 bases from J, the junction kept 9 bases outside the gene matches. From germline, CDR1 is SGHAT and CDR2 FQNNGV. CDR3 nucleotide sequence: TGTGCCAGCAGTCAACCGGGACTAGCGGATACCAAAAACATTCAGTACTTC. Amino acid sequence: CASSQPGLADTKNIQYF.